This T cell receptor (beta chain) was documented in a study of T cell responses to AZD1222 COVID-19 vaccine (dated by TCRdb to about 2021). Broadly, across the study: AZD1222 recipients whose second dose came at about 4 weeks and those whose second dose came at about 12 weeks were combined into one group, since spike-specific TCR depth and breadth did not differ between the two schedules. A total of 233 trial participants underwent TCR sequencing, of whom around 200 received two doses of AZD1222 and about 25 received two doses of the MenACWY control vaccine. Enrollment into the trials was organized by age into subgroups of 18-55, 56-69 and 70-plus years, and those subgroups contained roughly 140, 27 and 60 TCR-sequenced participants, respectively.

Via the germline V gene, CDR1 is SQVTM and CDR2 ANQGSEA. Spanning cysteine to phenylalanine, the CDR3 consists of 12 amino acids. Only the CDR3 DNA stays, 36 bases, in frame from base 1. V loses 3 bases of germline sequence and J loses 6 bases, and the interval between the two ends is 9 bases. This specimen's time point label, per the study, means: baseline before first vaccination. Vaccinee samples were obtained from the UK trials COV001 and COV002, which included a single-blind randomized controlled phase 2/3 trial of AZD1222 (ChAdOx1 nCoV-19) in healthy adults. Trial participant PBMC samples were collected at day 0 and day 28 after the second dose for TCRbeta chain sequencing. The CDR3 regions of human TCRbeta chains were analyzed by immunosequencing. The source study handled its data this way. TCRs in the repertoires were matched against a reference library of SARS-CoV-2-specific TCRs that had been generated with the MIRA antigen-specificity platform. Breadth was defined as the fraction of unique TCRs that were SARS-CoV-2-associated. Depth was defined as the fraction of total T cells that were SARS-CoV-2-associated. Using the MIRA data, every spike-specific TCR was mapped to the spike region that the TCR reacted to and assigned to either a CD4 or a CD8 class. Log10-transformed breadth and depth values were compared by one-way ANOVA with Sidak's multiple comparisons tests. Entries here come from immuneACCESS through TCRdb and include only in-frame sequences with V and J called. Some clones fail to appear in such tables; in the studies checked, an unresolved V gene covers under half of the shortfall, and the cause of the remainder is unknown. From that table come the V and J calls and clone size; the DNA was used to work out D and trimming. Here the sample has about 120,000 clones; about 90% occur a single time. The ten largest make up 7.5% of the sample.

Broad study findings and their caveats: Conclusions about previously exposed vaccinees are limited, since just 6 or 7 AZD1222 recipients were seropositive for SARS-CoV-2 at baseline. Epitopes outside the regions mutated in the B.1.351 and B.1.1.7 variants were reportedly recognized by nearly half of the unique spike-specific TCRs. CD4 TCRs associated with the vaccine covered the entire spike protein, and the dominant responses were in regions 160-218 and 743-854. After two AZD1222 doses, spike-specific TCR breadth and depth were significantly higher than at day 0 and than in MenACWY recipients. Because no day 14 peak-response samples were available, the repertoires could be characterized only after the peak T cell response. Participants were mostly white British, with more females than males. The authors suggested clonal diversity may have been underestimated. The 56-69-year group was small, and its depth increase did not reach significance, likely because of low power.

Notes on this clone: It lacks a known antigen. It has no much larger one-base neighbor in the sample; base qualities were not kept.

The V gene is TRBV29-1 and the J gene is TRBJ2-1; possibly the D gene is TRBD1, per 6 matching bases. The clonotype comes from an adult in good health. Sequenced material: peripheral blood, taken on day 0 of AZD1222 vaccination. The CDR3 reads CSVEDSLNEQFF. The nucleotide sequence is given as TGCAGCGTTGAGGACAGCCTCAATGAGCAGTTCTTC.